The 18 T cell receptor beta chains below all came from one sample that was sequenced in a study of T cell repertoires in cytomegalovirus infection. Via MiXCR, TCRdb re-called the reads, giving one row per CDR3 protein. The profile shows some 680,000 distinct CDR3 sequences, roughly 35% of them singletons. Sequencing was carried out using PBMCs. The receptors stem from a human donor in good health (CMV status not recorded). Some clones in this sample may be carry-over from other donors' samples.

This clonotype was recorded many times. CDR3 coding DNA: TGTGCCAGCAGTGCCCCCGGGACAGGGACTGAATACAATGAGCAGTTCTTC. It encodes CASSAPGTGTEYNEQFF. The gene calls are TRBV25-1 and TRBJ2-1; 9 bases align to TRBD1. J was trimmed by 4 bases and V by 4 bases; bases with no gene match: 11. Germline CDR1 reads MGHDK; CDR2 reads SYGVNS. This CDR3 region has 17 residues.

The table lists this clonotype with a few counts. This chain joins TRBV7-9 and TRBJ1-1; TRBD1 might be the D (5 bases). Germline CDR1 reads SEHNR; CDR2 reads FQNEAQ (reference sequence). The CDR3 is 14 amino acids. Between the trimmed V and J ends, which lost 3 bases and 9 bases, there was a span of 17 bases. CDR3 DNA sequence: TGTGCCAGCAGCTTCCCGGGGGGACCATTGAAAGCTTTCTTT. Its translation is CASSFPGGPLKAFF.

This chain connects TRBV20-1 to TRBJ1-5; no definite D call. This CDR3 comprises 14 residues. CDR1 and CDR2 (germline): DFQATT, SNEGSKA (reference sequence). Trimming left V 3 bases short and J 3 bases short, with 12 bases between. The CDR3 DNA reads as TGCAGTGCTAGTTTGGGTAGAAACAATCAGCCCCAGCATTTT. It is translated as CSASLGRNNQPQHF.

The V and J genes are TRBV28 and TRBJ2-3; 7 bases match TRBD1. The V gene end was trimmed by 2 bases and the J gene end by 4 bases; junction bases not matched to a gene: 12. Germline CDR1 reads MDHEN; CDR2 reads SYDVKM. CDR3 length: 17 residues. This CDR3 reads CASSLVRDSVISDTQYF. CDR3 nucleotides: TGTGCCAGCAGTTTAGTCCGGGACAGTGTTATCTCAGATACGCAGTATTTT.

In the case of this clonotype: As the CDR3 is not closed by the conserved phenylalanine or tryptophan, this likely results from a read error. This chain uses TRBV28 with TRBJ1-2, with D maybe TRBD1 (5 bases). The CDR3 length is 17 residues. The germline gives CDR1 MDHEN, CDR2 SYDVKM. Trimming removed 4 bases at V and 1 base at J, with 19 bases between. CDR3 sequence: CASSSQGGGSDNYGYTL. DNA of the CDR3: TGTGCCAGCAGTTCGCAGGGAGGCGGGTCAGATAACTATGGCTACACCTTA.

The CDR3 DNA follows: TGTGCCAGCAGCGACAGGGAGGGGACAGATACGCAGTATTTT. It codes for CASSDREGTDTQYF. The J gene is TRBJ2-3, the V gene TRBV9; maybe TRBD2 (7 bases). CDR1 is SGDLS, CDR2 YYNGEE, per germline. V gave up 3 bases and J gave up 3 bases, with 11 bases separating them. The length of the CDR3 is 14 residues.

The sample holds a few counts of this clonotype. The rearrangement uses TRBV27 and TRBJ1-1, with a weak D call TRBD1 (6 bases). The germline V and J ends were trimmed by 4 bases and 6 bases, with 9 bases remaining between them. Germline CDR1 is MNHEY and CDR2 is SMNVEV (reference sequence). There are 12 residues in the CDR3. The CDR3 bases are TGTGCCAGCAGTTCGGGGGGCGCTGAAGCTTTCTTT. Residues: CASSSGGAEAFF.

This clonotype was recorded many times. The chain carries TRBV12-3 or TRBV12-4 and TRBJ2-1, with 10 bases lining up with TRBD2. The CDR3 is made up of 16 amino acids. V lost 6 bases and J lost 3; bases outside the gene matches: 8. The CDR3 loop reads CASSLPGLADYNEQFF. CDR3 DNA sequence: TGTGCCAGCAGCTTACCAGGACTAGCGGACTACAATGAGCAGTTCTTC.

The V and J genes are TRBV6-5 and TRBJ1-2; 8 bases match TRBD1. Germline V gene sequence: CDR1 MNHEY, CDR2 SVGAGI. V lost 0 bases, J lost 1 base, and 7 bases stayed unmatched. This CDR3 has 17 amino acids. CDR3 in amino acids: CASSYSGTGRVNYGYTF. CDR3 DNA: TGTGCCAGCAGTTACTCTGGGACAGGCCGGGTTAACTATGGCTACACCTTC.

V and J are TRBV6-5 and TRBJ1-2; 7 bases line up with TRBD1. Looked up from germline, CDR1 is MNHEY and CDR2 is SVGAGI. The length of the CDR3 is 13 residues. Trimming cost V 0 bases and J 6 bases; bases outside gene matches: 1. The CDR3 loop is CASSYSGQDGYTF. CDR3 in DNA: TGTGCCAGCAGTTACTCCGGACAGGATGGCTACACCTTC.

In regard to this clonotype: This may be a read error: a much more frequent sequence differs by one nucleotide. The conserved closing phenylalanine or tryptophan is absent in this CDR3, likely reflecting a read error. The chain has TRBV4-1 and TRBJ2-7; D is uncertain. Germline lookup yields CDR1 MGHRA and CDR2 YSYEKL. V was cut by 3 bases and J by 2 bases, with 8 bases left in between. CDR3 length: 13 amino acids. The CDR3 nucleotides read TGCGCCAGCAGCCAGGTCGGACCCTACGAGCAGTACTTA. It encodes CASSQVGPYEQYL.

This clonotype was seen ten or more times. The chain employs TRBV7-9 and TRBJ1-3; D possibly corresponds to TRBD1 (6 bases). Germline CDR1 SEHNR, CDR2 FQNEAQ (reference sequence). V was clipped by 5 bases and J by 0 bases, with 20 bases between them. This CDR3 has 18 amino acids. CDR3 protein: CASSPGAGPGDSGNTIYF. The CDR3 DNA sequence: TGTGCCAGCAGCCCCGGCGCAGGGCCAGGGGACTCTGGAAACACCATATATTTT.

This clonotype has only a few counts. Here the CDR3 reads CSAPWGKGYGYTF. CDR3 bases: TGCAGTGCTCCCTGGGGGAAAGGCTATGGCTACACCTTC. The chain employs TRBV20-1 and TRBJ1-2, with D maybe TRBD1 (5 bases). Looked up from germline, CDR1 is DFQATT and CDR2 is SNEGSKA (reference sequence). Trimming shortened V by 5 bases and J by 4 bases, and 14 bases separated the two germline ends. The length of the CDR3 is 13 residues.

This clonotype was counted a few times. The rearrangement uses TRBV19 and TRBJ2-7; unclear D gene. This CDR3 is 13 amino acids long. Germline CDR1 LNHDA, CDR2 SQIVND (reference sequence). Trimming removed 3 bases from V and 3 bases from J, with 9 bases in between. As DNA, the CDR3 is TGTGCCAGTAGTATCAGCTTCAACTACGAGCAGTACTTC. As protein: CASSISFNYEQYF. Based on the CDR3 plus reference TRBV19 and TRBJ2-7, the full variable domain is DGGITQSPKYLFRKEGQNVTLSCEQNLNHDAMYWYRQDPGQGLRLIYYSQIVNDFQKGDIAEGYSVSREKKESFPLTVTSAQKNPTAFYLCASSISFNYEQYFGPGTRLTVT.

This chain joins TRBV20-1 and TRBJ2-1; 10 positions agree with TRBD2. With V trimmed by 2 bases and J by 8 bases, 6 bases remained unmatched. CDR3 length equals 14 residues. Germline V gives CDR1 DFQATT, CDR2 SNEGSKA (reference sequence). CDR3 nucleotides: TGCAGTGCTAGAAGCCTAGCGGGAGTTTATGAGCAGTTCTTC. Protein product: CSARSLAGVYEQFF.

This chain uses TRBV7-8 with TRBJ2-1, with 10 nucleotides matching TRBD2. Looked up from germline, CDR1 is SGHVS and CDR2 is FQNEAQ. This CDR3 is 15 amino acids long. With V trimmed by 5 bases and J by 8 bases, 9 bases remained unmatched. The CDR3 coding sequence is TGTGCCAGCAGCCCACAAGGGACTAGCGTGCATGAGCAGTTCTTC. It encodes CASSPQGTSVHEQFF.

This chain uses TRBV14 with TRBJ2-2; the D is unclear. The germline V and J ends were trimmed by 0 bases and 4 bases, with 12 bases remaining between them. The germline CDR1 and CDR2 sequences are SGHDN and FVKESK. CDR3 length: 16 residues. DNA of the CDR3: TGTGCCAGCAGCCAAGATCGAACTGGTGCCACCGGGGAGCTGTTTTTT. Translated, it gives CASSQDRTGATGELFF.

The chain joins TRBV2 to TRBJ2-2; D perhaps matches TRBD2 (6 bases). The CDR3 length is 14 residues. Germline V lookup: CDR1 SNHLY, CDR2 FYNNEI. The V end was cut by 7 bases, the J end by 4 bases, with 13 bases between. The CDR3 DNA follows: TGTGCCAGCAAGGAGGGAACCACCACCGGGGAGCTGTTTTTT. Residues: CASKEGTTTGELFF.